Listed below are T cell receptor beta chains from one sample, sequenced in a study of metastatic and nonmetastatic thyroid tumors. TCRdb re-processed the PCR reads through MiXCR. The sample holds tens of thousands of clones, 14% to 15% seen once. Sequenced input: blood. All receptors come from a female donor with papillary thyroid cancer or a benign thyroid nodule (not recorded which). Some clones in this sample may be carry-over from other donors' samples. CDR3s include the opening cysteine and the closing phenylalanine or tryptophan. D genes are given only for firm matches. Clone size is not always given. Where it is, it says once, few, many or a class for expanded clones.

V gene	D gene	J gene	clone size	CDR3 protein	CDR3 DNA
TRBV4-1	TRBD1	TRBJ1-2	many	CASSRGGDRADYGYTF	TGCGCCAGCAGCCGTGGGGGGGACAGAGCTGACTATGGCTACACCTTC
TRBV5-1	TRBD2	TRBJ2-3	many	CASSAGRGDSTDTQYF	TGCGCCAGCAGCGCCGGACGGGGGGACAGCACAGATACGCAGTATTTT
TRBV20-1	NA	TRBJ1-4	few	CSASVLALGEKLFF	TGCAGTGCTAGCGTCTTGGCCCTGGGGGAAAAACTGTTTTTT
TRBV30	NA	TRBJ1-2	many	CAWSVRQEVPNYGYTF	TGTGCCTGGAGTGTACGCCAGGAGGTTCCTAACTATGGCTACACCTTC
TRBV5-6	NA	TRBJ1-2	many	CASSEVPVAYSNYGYTF	TGTGCCAGCAGCGAGGTACCTGTCGCTTACTCTAACTATGGCTACACCTTC
TRBV6-1	NA	TRBJ2-7	many	CASRGKGGRQYF	TGTGCCAGCCGGGGAAAAGGAGGACGGCAGTACTTC
TRBV7-9	NA	TRBJ1-3	many	CASSSEPSSGNTIYF	TGTGCCAGCAGCTCGGAGCCCAGCTCTGGAAACACCATATATTTT
TRBV7-3	NA	TRBJ2-7	NA	CASSLGGGPNYEQYF	TGTGCCAGCAGCTTGGGTGGGGGCCCCAACTACGAGCAGTACTTC
TRBV7-3	NA	TRBJ2-7	many	CASSLQPGGIYEQYF	TGTGCCAGCAGTCTACAGCCTGGGGGAATCTACGAGCAGTACTTC
TRBV2	TRBD1	TRBJ1-2	NA	CASRGGTGRGYTF	TGTGCCAGCAGGGGGGGGACAGGTCGTGGCTACACCTTC
TRBV28	NA	TRBJ1-3	many	CASSPRRPSGNTIYF	TGTGCCAGCAGTCCCCGACGGCCATCTGGAAACACCATATATTTT
TRBV19	NA	TRBJ1-5	many	CASTPGGNQPQHF	TGTGCCAGTACCCCGGGGGGCAATCAGCCCCAGCATTTT
TRBV10-3	NA	TRBJ2-4	once	CAISDGTRGTSVAKNIQYF	TGTGCCATCAGTGACGGGACAAGGGGTACATCCGTAGCGAAAAACATTCAGTACTTC
TRBV9	NA	TRBJ2-3	many	CASSVSANAEATDTQYF	TGTGCCAGCAGCGTGTCGGCCAACGCGGAGGCCACAGATACGCAGTATTTT
TRBV11-2	TRBD2	TRBJ2-2	many	CASSLDPGGPVGELFF	TGTGCCAGCAGCTTAGACCCGGGGGGGCCGGTCGGGGAGCTGTTTTTT
TRBV27	NA	TRBJ1-2	many	CASSLGRANYGYTF	TGTGCCAGCAGTTTGGGGAGAGCTAACTATGGCTACACCTTC
TRBV6-1	NA	TRBJ2-2	NA	CASAYRLNTGGLFF	TGTGCCAGCGCCTACAGACTGAACACCGGGGGGCTGTTTTTT
TRBV4-2	NA	TRBJ1-1	many	CASSSGYATEAFF	TGTGCCAGCAGCTCAGGGTATGCCACTGAAGCTTTCTTT
TRBV7-9	NA	TRBJ2-3	NA	CASSLAAICDTQYF	TGTGCCAGCAGTTTAGCGGCTATATGTGATACGCAGTATTTT
TRBV5-1	TRBD1	TRBJ2-2	few	CASSLFEAGGREPFF	TGCGCCAGCAGCTTGTTCGAGGCAGGGGGCCGGGAGCCGTTTTTT